This TCR beta chain is from a study of radiotherapy plus CTLA-4 blockade in lung cancer. Study background: Of all patients, over 15% responded objectively and roughly 31% showed disease control.

General study findings and limits: Blood TCR clones of tumor origin expanded after radiotherapy plus ipilimumab. With interferon-beta, early dynamics of blood T cell clones were reported to best predict response.

Focal radiation plus CTLA-4 blockade with ipilimumab was administered to patients who had chemo-refractory metastatic non-small-cell lung cancer. Only in-frame clones appear in the TCRdb table, and some are missing; sequencing was by immunoSEQ multiplex PCR. The sample yields more than 75,000 clones, approximately 78% seen once. Comments on this clone: Its antigen is still unknown.

Germline CDR1 is MGHRA and CDR2 is YSYEKL. The CDR3 is 12 amino acids. Trimming left V 2 bases short and J 6 bases short, with 5 bases between. This clonotype was obtained from a human donor with non-small cell lung cancer that progressed on radiotherapy plus ipilimumab. The chain has TRBV4-1 and TRBJ2-1; D is unclear. This material consisted of peripheral blood, taken from a patient treated with radiotherapy plus ipilimumab. The chain's CDR3 is CASSQTVNEQFF. The CDR3 DNA is TGCGCCAGCAGCCAAACAGTCAATGAGCAGTTCTTC.